These 7 T cell receptor beta chains originate from one sample sequenced in a study of blood T cell repertoires in COVID-19. This table comes from immunoSEQ multiplex PCR, and its TCRdb copy is limited to in-frame clones, with some not included. Among roughly 57,000 clones listed, 65% to 85% were seen once. The material sequenced was peripheral blood. All receptors derive from a man aged 55 to 70 with acute or convalescent COVID-19.

The J gene is TRBJ1-1, the V gene TRBV9; D unresolved. The CDR3 is made up of 18 amino acids. Trimming removed 0 bases from V and 0 bases from J, with 18 bases in between. Germline CDR1 and CDR2: SGDLS and YYNGEE. CDR3: CASSVAPASQFMNTEAFF. The CDR3, as DNA: TGTGCCAGCAGCGTAGCCCCTGCCTCACAGTTCATGAACACTGAAGCTTTCTTT. Based on the CDR3 plus reference TRBV9 and TRBJ1-1, the full variable domain is DSGVTQTPKHLITATGQRVTLRCSPRSGDLSVYWYQQSLDQGLQFLIQYYNGEERAKGNILERFSAQQFPDLHSELNLSSLELGDSALYFCASSVAPASQFMNTEAFFGQGTRLTVV.

This chain connects TRBV11-1 to TRBJ2-7; D perhaps matches TRBD2 (6 bases). The germline CDR1 and CDR2 sequences are SGHAT and FQDESV (reference sequence). With 1 base removed from V and 6 bases from J, the gap between germline ends came to 7 bases. The CDR3 has 12 amino acids. The CDR3 protein is CASSLGGGEQYF. CDR3 nucleotides: TGTGCCAGCAGCTTAGGGGGAGGCGAGCAGTACTTC. Variable domain in full (rest from reference TRBV11-1 and TRBJ2-7): EAEVAQSPRYKITEKSQAVAFWCDPISGHATLYWYRQILGQGPELLVQFQDESVVDDSQLPKDRFSAERLKGVDSTLKIQPAELGDSAMYLCASSLGGGEQYFGPGTRLTVT.

V and J are TRBV27 and TRBJ1-6, with 7 bases fitting TRBD1. CDR3 length: 15 residues. The V gene's germline CDR1 is MNHEY and CDR2 SMNVEV (reference sequence). V dropped 5 bases and J dropped 6; count of bases not matched to a gene: 7. In nucleotides, the CDR3 is TGTGCCAGCAGTCAGACAGGGACCCTTAATTCACCCCTCCACTTT. It is translated as CASSQTGTLNSPLHF.

This chain links TRBV24-1 with TRBJ1-1; D gene ambiguous. The CDR3 length is 12 residues. The germline gives CDR1 KGHDR, CDR2 SFDVKD. Between the trimmed V and J ends, which lost 2 bases and 9 bases, there was a span of 9 bases. The CDR3, as DNA: TGTGCCACCAGTGATTCCGGGGATCAAGCTTTCTTT. Its protein is CATSDSGDQAFF.

This clone has a count of ten or more. This rearrangement joins TRBV5-1 to TRBJ1-4, with 9 bases lining up with TRBD1. Germline-derived CDR1 and CDR2 are SGHRS and YFSETQ. The trim removed 4 bases at V and 7 bases at J, leaving 5 bases unmatched. The CDR3 is 14 residues long. The CDR3 nucleotides read TGCGCCAGCAGCCTCGGGACAGGGAGTGAAAAACTGTTTTTT. It translates to CASSLGTGSEKLFF.

V is TRBV2 and J is TRBJ1-1; D might be TRBD1 (6 bases). Deletions cut 1 base from V and 11 bases from J, with 11 bases between. Germline V CDR1 and CDR2: SNHLY, FYNNEI. This CDR3 is 12 amino acids long. The CDR3 protein is CASSEDRVGAFF. For the CDR3, the DNA is TGTGCCAGCAGTGAAGACAGGGTCGGTGCTTTCTTT.

Here the CDR3 reads CASSQEVVGVGARGYTF. The CDR3 nucleotides are TGCGCCAGCAGCCAAGAGGTGGTTGGGGTGGGGGCGCGTGGCTACACCTTC. The V and J genes are TRBV4-1 and TRBJ1-2; D is perhaps TRBD1 (6 bases). Germline V gene lookup returns CDR1 MGHRA and CDR2 YSYEKL. V lost 0 bases and J lost 7, with 21 bases in between. CDR3 length equals 17 residues.